The clone carrying this TCR beta chain was recorded at least ten times. Its antigen remains unknown. TCRdb processed the reads anew with MiXCR; each CDR3 protein has one entry. The sample lists a few hundred thousand distinct CDR3 sequences, 8% to 9.5% occurring once. Germline V CDR1 and CDR2: MNHNS, SASEGT. CDR3 length equals 17 residues. The junction had 11 bases not matched to a gene; V was cut back by 4 bases and J by 4 bases. The data were taken from a study of T cell repertoires in cytomegalovirus infection. Study-wide results and caveats: CMV-specific TCR beta clonotypes restricted by HLA-C dominated the ex vivo response.

The rearrangement uses TRBV6-1 and TRBJ2-5; 11 bases align to TRBD1. Source material: PBMCs. This TCR came from a human donor in good health (CMV status not recorded). Some clones in this sample may be carry-over from other donors' samples. Written as DNA, the CDR3 is TGTGCCAGCAGTGCTCAGTGGGACAGGGGGAAAAGAGAGACCCAGTACTTC. Its translation: CASSAQWDRGKRETQYF.